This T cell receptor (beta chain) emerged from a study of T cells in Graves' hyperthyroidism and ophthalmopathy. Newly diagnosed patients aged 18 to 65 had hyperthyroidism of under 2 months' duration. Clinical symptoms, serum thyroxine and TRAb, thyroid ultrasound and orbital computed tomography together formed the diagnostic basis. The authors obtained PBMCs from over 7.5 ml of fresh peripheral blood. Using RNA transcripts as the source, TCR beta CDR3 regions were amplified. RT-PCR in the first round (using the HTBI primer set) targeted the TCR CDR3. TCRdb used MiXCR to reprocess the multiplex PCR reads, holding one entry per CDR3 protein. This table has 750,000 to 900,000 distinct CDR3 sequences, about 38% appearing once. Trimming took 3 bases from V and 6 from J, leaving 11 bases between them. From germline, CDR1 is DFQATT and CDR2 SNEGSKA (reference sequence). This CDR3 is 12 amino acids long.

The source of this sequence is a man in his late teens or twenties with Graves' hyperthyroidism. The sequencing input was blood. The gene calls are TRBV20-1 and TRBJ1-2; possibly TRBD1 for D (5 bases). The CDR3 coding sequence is TGCAGTGCTAGCGGGGCAGGCCATGGCTACACCTTC. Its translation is CSASGAGHGYTF.